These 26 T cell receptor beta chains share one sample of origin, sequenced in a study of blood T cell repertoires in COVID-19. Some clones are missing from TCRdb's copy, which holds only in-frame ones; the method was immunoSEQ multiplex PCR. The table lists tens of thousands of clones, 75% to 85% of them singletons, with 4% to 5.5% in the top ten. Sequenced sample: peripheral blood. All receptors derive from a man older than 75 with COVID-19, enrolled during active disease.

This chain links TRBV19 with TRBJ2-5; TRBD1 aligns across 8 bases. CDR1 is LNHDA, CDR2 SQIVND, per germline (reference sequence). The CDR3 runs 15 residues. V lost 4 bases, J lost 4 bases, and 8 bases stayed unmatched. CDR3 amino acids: CASSTQPGGGETQYF. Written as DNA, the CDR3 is TGTGCCAGTAGTACCCAACCAGGGGGCGGAGAGACCCAGTACTTC.

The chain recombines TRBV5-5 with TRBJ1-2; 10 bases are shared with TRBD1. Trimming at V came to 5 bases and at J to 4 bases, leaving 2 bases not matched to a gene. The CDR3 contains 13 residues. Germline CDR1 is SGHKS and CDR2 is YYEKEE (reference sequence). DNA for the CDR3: TGTGCCAGCAGTCGGGACAGGGGCTATGGCTACACCTTC. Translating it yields CASSRDRGYGYTF. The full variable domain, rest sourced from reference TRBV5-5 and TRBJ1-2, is DAGVTQSPTHLIKTRGQQVTLRCSPISGHKSVSWYQQVLGQGPQFIFQYYEKEERGRGNFPDRFSARQFPNYSSELNVNALLLGDSALYLCASSRDRGYGYTFGSGTRLTVV.

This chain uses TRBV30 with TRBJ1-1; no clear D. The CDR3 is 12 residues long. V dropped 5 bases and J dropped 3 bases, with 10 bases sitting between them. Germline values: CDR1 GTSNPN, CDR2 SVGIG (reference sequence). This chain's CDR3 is CAWGLGHTEAFF. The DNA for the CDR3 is TGTGCCTGGGGTCTTGGGCACACTGAAGCTTTCTTT.

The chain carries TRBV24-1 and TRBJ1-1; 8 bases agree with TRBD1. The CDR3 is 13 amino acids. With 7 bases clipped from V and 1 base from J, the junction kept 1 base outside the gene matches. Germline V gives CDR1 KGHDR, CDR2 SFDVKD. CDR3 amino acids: CATSRGQNTEAFF. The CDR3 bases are TGTGCCACCAGCAGGGGGCAGAACACTGAAGCTTTCTTT.

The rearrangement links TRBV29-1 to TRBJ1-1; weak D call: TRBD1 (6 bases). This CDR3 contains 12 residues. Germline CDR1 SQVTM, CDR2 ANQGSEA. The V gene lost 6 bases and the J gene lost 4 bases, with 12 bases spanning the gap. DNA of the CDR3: TGCAGCGTAAGGGGGACGACCACTGAAGCTTTCTTT. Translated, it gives CSVRGTTTEAFF.

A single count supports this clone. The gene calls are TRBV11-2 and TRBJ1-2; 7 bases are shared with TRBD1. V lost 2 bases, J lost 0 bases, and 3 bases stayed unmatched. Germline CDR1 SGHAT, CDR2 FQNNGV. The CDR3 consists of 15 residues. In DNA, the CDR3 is TGTGCCAGCAGCTTAATCGGGACAGCTAACTATGGCTACACCTTC. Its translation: CASSLIGTANYGYTF. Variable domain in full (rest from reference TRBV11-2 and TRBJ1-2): EAGVAQSPRYKIIEKRQSVAFWCNPISGHATLYWYQQILGQGPKLLIQFQNNGVVDDSQLPKDRFSAERLKGVDSTLKIQPAKLEDSAVYLCASSLIGTANYGYTFGSGTRLTVV.

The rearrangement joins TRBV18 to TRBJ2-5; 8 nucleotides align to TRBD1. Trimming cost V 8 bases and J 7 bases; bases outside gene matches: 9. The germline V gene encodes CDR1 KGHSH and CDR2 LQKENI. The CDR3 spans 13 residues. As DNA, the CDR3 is TGTGCCAGCACCACCCAGGGGGCGGGGACCCAGTACTTC. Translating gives CASTTQGAGTQYF.

The DNA for the CDR3 is TGTGCCAGCAGTTCCCCCGGACAGCCGAACACTGAAGCTTTCTTT. Translation: CASSSPGQPNTEAFF. J is TRBJ1-1 and V is TRBV6-5; weak D call: TRBD1 (6 bases). The germline CDR1 and CDR2 sequences are MNHEY and SVGAGI. This CDR3 comprises 15 residues. Trimming removed 4 bases at V and 1 base at J, with 13 bases between.

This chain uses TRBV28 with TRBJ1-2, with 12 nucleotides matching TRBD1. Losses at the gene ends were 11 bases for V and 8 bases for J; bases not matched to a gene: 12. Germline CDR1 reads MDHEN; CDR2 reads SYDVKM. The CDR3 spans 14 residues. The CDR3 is CARTTGQGAGGYTF. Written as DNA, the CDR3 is TGTGCCCGCACCACGGGACAGGGGGCGGGGGGCTACACCTTC.

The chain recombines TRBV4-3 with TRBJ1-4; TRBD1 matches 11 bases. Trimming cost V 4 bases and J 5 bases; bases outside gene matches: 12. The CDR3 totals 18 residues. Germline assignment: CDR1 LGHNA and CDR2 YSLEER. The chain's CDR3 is CASSPHGTGGGENEKLFF. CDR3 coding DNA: TGCGCCAGCAGCCCCCACGGGACAGGGGGTGGGGAAAATGAAAAACTGTTTTTT.

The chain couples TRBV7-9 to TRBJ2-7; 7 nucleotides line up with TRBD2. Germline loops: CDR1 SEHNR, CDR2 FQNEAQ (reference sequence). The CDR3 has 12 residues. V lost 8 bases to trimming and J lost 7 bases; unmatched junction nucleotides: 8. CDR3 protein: CASRLAGGEQYF. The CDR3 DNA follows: TGTGCCAGCCGTTTGGCCGGGGGGGAGCAGTACTTC.

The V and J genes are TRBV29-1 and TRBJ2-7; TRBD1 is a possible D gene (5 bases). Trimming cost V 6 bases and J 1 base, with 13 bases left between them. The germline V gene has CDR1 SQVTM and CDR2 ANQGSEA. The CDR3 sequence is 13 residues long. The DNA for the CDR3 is TGCAGCGTCCGTGACAGTGCATCCTACGAGCAGTACTTC. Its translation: CSVRDSASYEQYF.

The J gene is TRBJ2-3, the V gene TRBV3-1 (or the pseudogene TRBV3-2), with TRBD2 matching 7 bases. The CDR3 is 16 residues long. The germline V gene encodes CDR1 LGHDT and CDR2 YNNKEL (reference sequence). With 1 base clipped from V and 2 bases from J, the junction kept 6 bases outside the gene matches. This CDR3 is CASSQGTGGPTDTQYF. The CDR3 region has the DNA TGTGCCAGCAGCCAAGGGACGGGAGGCCCCACAGATACGCAGTATTTT.

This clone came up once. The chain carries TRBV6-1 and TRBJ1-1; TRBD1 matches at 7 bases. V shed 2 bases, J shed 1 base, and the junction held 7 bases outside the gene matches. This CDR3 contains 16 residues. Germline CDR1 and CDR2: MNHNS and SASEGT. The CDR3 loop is CASSERTGAGNTEAFF. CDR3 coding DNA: TGTGCCAGCAGTGAAAGGACAGGCGCAGGGAACACTGAAGCTTTCTTT.

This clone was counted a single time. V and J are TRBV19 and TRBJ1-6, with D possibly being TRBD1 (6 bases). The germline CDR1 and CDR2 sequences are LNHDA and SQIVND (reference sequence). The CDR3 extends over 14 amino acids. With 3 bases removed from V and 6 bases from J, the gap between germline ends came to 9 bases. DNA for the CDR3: TGTGCCAGTAGTATCGGCAGGGGTAATTCACCCCTCCACTTT. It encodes CASSIGRGNSPLHF.

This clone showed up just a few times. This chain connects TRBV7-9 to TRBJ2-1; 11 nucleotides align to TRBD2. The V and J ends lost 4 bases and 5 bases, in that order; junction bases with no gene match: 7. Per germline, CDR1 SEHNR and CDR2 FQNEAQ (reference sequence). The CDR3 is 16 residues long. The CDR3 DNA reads TGTGCCAGCAGCTCACAGGGGACTAGCGGAAACAATGAGCAGTTCTTC. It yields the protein CASSSQGTSGNNEQFF. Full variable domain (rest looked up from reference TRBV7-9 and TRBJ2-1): DTGVSQNPRHKITKRGQNVTFRCDPISEHNRLYWYRQTLGQGPEFLTYFQNEAQLEKSRLLSDRFSAERPKGSFSTLEIQRTEQGDSAMYLCASSSQGTSGNNEQFFGPGTRLTVL.

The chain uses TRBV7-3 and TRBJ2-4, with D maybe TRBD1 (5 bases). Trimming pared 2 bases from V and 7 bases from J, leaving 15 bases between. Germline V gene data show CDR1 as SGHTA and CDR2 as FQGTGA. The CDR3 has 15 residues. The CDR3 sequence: CASSLGPGLENIQYF. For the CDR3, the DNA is TGTGCCAGCAGCTTAGGGCCAGGGCTAGAGAACATTCAGTACTTC.

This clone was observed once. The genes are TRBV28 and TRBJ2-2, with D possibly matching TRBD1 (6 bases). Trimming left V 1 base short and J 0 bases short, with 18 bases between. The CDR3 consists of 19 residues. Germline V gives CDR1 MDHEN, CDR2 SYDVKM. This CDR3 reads CASSLYEHRQVANTGELFF. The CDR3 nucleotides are TGTGCCAGCAGTTTATACGAACATAGACAGGTAGCGAACACCGGGGAGCTGTTTTTT.

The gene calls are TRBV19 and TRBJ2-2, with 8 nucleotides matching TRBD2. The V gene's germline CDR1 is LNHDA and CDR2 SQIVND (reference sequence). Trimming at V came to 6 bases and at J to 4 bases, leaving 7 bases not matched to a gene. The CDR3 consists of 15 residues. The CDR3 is CASREAGAATGELFF. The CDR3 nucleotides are TGTGCCAGTAGGGAAGCGGGAGCTGCCACCGGGGAGCTGTTTTTT.

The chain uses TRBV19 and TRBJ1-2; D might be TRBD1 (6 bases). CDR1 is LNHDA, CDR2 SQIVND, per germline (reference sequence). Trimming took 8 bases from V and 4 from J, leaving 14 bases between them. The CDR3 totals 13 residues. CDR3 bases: TGTGCCAGTCACCTCACAGGGACCTATGGCTACACCTTC. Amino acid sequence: CASHLTGTYGYTF.

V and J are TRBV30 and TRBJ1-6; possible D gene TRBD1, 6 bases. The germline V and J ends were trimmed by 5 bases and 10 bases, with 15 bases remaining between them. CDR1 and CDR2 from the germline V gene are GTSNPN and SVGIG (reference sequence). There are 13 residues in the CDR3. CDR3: CAWDRTERSPLHF. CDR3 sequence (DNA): TGTGCCTGGGACCGGACAGAACGCTCACCCCTCCACTTT.

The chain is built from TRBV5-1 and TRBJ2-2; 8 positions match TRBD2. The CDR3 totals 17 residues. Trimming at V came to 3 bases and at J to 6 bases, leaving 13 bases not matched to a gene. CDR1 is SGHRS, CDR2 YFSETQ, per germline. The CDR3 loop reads CASSSGRGAGVAGELFF. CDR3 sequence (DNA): TGCGCCAGCAGCTCGGGACGAGGAGCGGGAGTGGCCGGGGAGCTGTTTTTT.

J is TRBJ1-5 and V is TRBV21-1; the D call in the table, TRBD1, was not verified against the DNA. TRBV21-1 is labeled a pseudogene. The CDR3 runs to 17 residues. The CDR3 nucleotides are TGTGCCAGCAGCCCCCCGCAGGGACAGGGGGGCAATCAGCCCCAGCATTTT. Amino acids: CASSPPQGQGGNQPQHF.

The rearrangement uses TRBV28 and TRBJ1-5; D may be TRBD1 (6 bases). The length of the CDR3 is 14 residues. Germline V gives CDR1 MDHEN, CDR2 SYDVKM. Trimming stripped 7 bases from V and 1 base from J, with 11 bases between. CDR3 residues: CASTGTRSNQPQHF. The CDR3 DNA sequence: TGTGCCAGCACCGGGACAAGAAGCAATCAGCCCCAGCATTTT.

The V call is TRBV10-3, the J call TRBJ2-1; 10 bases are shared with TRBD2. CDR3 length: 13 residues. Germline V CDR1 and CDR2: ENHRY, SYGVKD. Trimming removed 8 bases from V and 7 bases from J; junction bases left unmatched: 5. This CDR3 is CAIGLAGENEQFF. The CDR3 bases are TGTGCCATCGGCCTAGCGGGAGAGAATGAGCAGTTCTTC.

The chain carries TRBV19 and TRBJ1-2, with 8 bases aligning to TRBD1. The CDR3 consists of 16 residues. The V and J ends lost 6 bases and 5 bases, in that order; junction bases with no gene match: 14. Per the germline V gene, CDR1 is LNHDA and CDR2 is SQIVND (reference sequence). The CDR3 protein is CASSQSTGQAYYGYTF. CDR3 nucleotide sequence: TGTGCCAGTAGCCAATCGACGGGACAGGCCTATTATGGCTACACCTTC.